This T cell receptor beta chain was identified in a study of blood T cell repertoires in COVID-19. About the study: From the United States, Italy and Spain came samples of acute and convalescent COVID-19. The cDNA or gDNA used as material had been derived from T cells, B-cell-depleted T cells, or PBMCs.

Per the original methods: From reference gene primer amplification, estimates of nucleated cell counts were derived. Sequenced by immunoSEQ multiplex PCR; TCRdb stores in-frame clones only, minus some. The V and J calls and clone size were taken over from that table, and D and trimming were inferred from the DNA. Altogether 210,000 or so clones are present, 89% being singletons, with the ten largest covering roughly 5%. This clone was counted once. This sequence was found in a woman aged 40 to 50 with acute or convalescent COVID-19. Sequenced sample: peripheral blood.

CDR3 protein: CASSLLDTRPTYGYTF. The CDR3 region has the DNA TGTGCCAGCTCCCTCCTCGACACTAGACCCACCTATGGCTACACCTTC. This sequence joins TRBV18 and TRBJ1-2; D is unresolved. Germline-derived CDR1 and CDR2 are KGHSH and LQKENI. V lost 6 bases and J lost 4, with 21 bases in between. The CDR3 runs 16 residues.